Below, 18 T cell receptor beta chains from the same sample are listed, as sequenced in a study of blood T cell repertoires in COVID-19. Measured with immunoSEQ multiplex PCR; TCRdb has only the in-frame clones, and not every one. The table has more than 150,000 clones, 80% to 90% seen once. The specimen sequenced was peripheral blood. The receptors here all came from an elderly woman with COVID-19, enrolled during active disease.

This clone was seen a single time. This chain uses TRBV29-1 with TRBJ2-7, with D unclear. V was cut by 7 bases and J by 0 bases, with 13 bases left in between. The V gene's germline CDR1 is SQVTM and CDR2 ANQGSEA. The CDR3 covers 13 residues. The CDR3 is CSARLAVSYEQYF. The CDR3 DNA reads TGCAGCGCCCGGCTGGCGGTCTCCTACGAGCAGTACTTC.

The CDR3 coding sequence is TGCAGCGTCGAACACAGGGGTGAAGGGTATGGCTACACCTTC. Protein sequence: CSVEHRGEGYGYTF. This chain joins TRBV29-1 and TRBJ1-2; the match to TRBD1 covers 7 bases. The ends lost 6 bases at V and 5 bases at J; junction bases unmatched: 12. Germline V gene lookup returns CDR1 SQVTM and CDR2 ANQGSEA. The CDR3 sequence is 14 residues long.

J is TRBJ1-1 and V is TRBV2; D remains ambiguous. The V end was cut by 4 bases, the J end by 5 bases, with 14 bases between. The CDR3 spans 14 residues. Germline assignment: CDR1 SNHLY and CDR2 FYNNEI. The DNA of the CDR3 is TGTGCCAGCAGTGTTCATTCTTCGGGTACTGAAGCTTTCTTT. It is translated as CASSVHSSGTEAFF.

V gene TRBV4-2 combines with J gene TRBJ2-1; tentative D call: TRBD1 (5 bases). Germline values: CDR1 LGHNA, CDR2 YNFKEQ. CDR3 length: 18 residues. V was shortened by 3 bases and J by 3 bases, with 21 bases between the two germline ends. CDR3 bases: TGTGCCAGCAGCCAGGGGCGTACTTCCTCGGCTCACTACAATGAGCAGTTCTTC. Amino acid sequence: CASSQGRTSSAHYNEQFF.

J is TRBJ1-5 and V is TRBV7-8; the match to TRBD1 covers 8 bases. Germline loops: CDR1 SGHVS, CDR2 FQNEAQ. V lost 5 bases and J lost 0; bases outside the gene matches: 6. This CDR3 is 16 amino acids long. CDR3: CASSPGTGYSNQPQHF. Here the CDR3 DNA reads TGTGCCAGCAGCCCCGGGACAGGTTATAGCAATCAGCCCCAGCATTTT.

The genes are TRBV2 and TRBJ2-7, with a weak D call TRBD2 (6 bases). Between the trimmed V and J ends, which lost 2 bases and 0 bases, there was a span of 17 bases. The CDR3 spans 17 residues. CDR1 is SNHLY, CDR2 FYNNEI, per germline. CDR3 region: CASSEREWGESSYEQYF. The CDR3 DNA follows: TGTGCCAGCAGTGAAAGAGAATGGGGGGAAAGCTCCTACGAGCAGTACTTC.

The rearrangement uses TRBV11-2 and TRBJ2-5, with 7 positions matching TRBD1. From germline, CDR1 is SGHAT and CDR2 FQNNGV. After removal of 2 bases from V and 7 bases from J, the junction contained 10 bases not matched to a gene. The length of the CDR3 is 15 residues. The CDR3 DNA reads TGTGCCAGCAGCTTAAACAGGGGCCCTTTTGGGACCCAGTACTTC. It encodes CASSLNRGPFGTQYF. The whole variable domain, filled in from reference TRBV11-2 and TRBJ2-5, reads EAGVAQSPRYKIIEKRQSVAFWCNPISGHATLYWYQQILGQGPKLLIQFQNNGVVDDSQLPKDRFSAERLKGVDSTLKIQPAKLEDSAVYLCASSLNRGPFGTQYFGPGTRLLVL.

The chain recombines TRBV5-4 with TRBJ2-1, with TRBD2 identical over 12 bases. The ends lost 1 base at V and 6 bases at J; junction bases unmatched: 2. The CDR3 consists of 15 residues. CDR1 is SGHNT and CDR2 is YYREEE in the germline V gene (reference sequence). CDR3 in DNA: TGTGCCAGCAGCTTGAAACTAGCGGGGGGCAATGAGCAGTTCTTC. It codes for CASSLKLAGGNEQFF.

CDR3 sequence reads: CASSIVDSSYNEQFF. CDR3 sequence (DNA): TGTGCCAGTAGTATAGTGGACAGTTCCTACAATGAGCAGTTCTTC. The V and J genes are TRBV19 and TRBJ2-1; tentatively, D is TRBD1 (6 bases). Germline V CDR1 and CDR2: LNHDA, SQIVND (reference sequence). The CDR3 contains 15 residues. V lost 1 base to trimming and J lost 1 base, with 8 bases between them.

This clone was found a few times. V usage is TRBV11-3 and J usage is TRBJ2-1, with 12 bases lining up with TRBD2. The CDR3 consists of 20 residues. J lost 0 bases, V lost 1 base, and 10 bases had no gene match. Germline CDR1 reads SGHNT; CDR2 reads YENEEA. The CDR3 sequence: CASSLGFRLAGGSSYNEQFF. The CDR3, as DNA: TGTGCCAGCAGCTTAGGTTTCCGGCTAGCGGGAGGGAGCTCCTACAATGAGCAGTTCTTC.

This clone was counted between two and nine times. This chain joins TRBV7-2 and TRBJ1-1, with 8 bases aligning to TRBD1. V was pared by 5 bases and J by 1 base, with 6 bases of the junction left unmatched. The germline V gene has CDR1 SGHTA and CDR2 FQGNSA. CDR3 length equals 15 residues. CDR3: CASSVLGTGNTEAFF. The DNA of the CDR3 is TGTGCCAGCAGCGTCCTCGGGACAGGGAACACTGAAGCTTTCTTT. The full variable domain, its missing parts supplied by reference TRBV7-2 and TRBJ1-1, is GAGVSQSPSNKVTEKGKDVELRCDPISGHTALYWYRQSLGQGLEFLIYFQGNSAPDKSGLPSDRFSAERTGGSVSTLTIQRTQQEDSAVYLCASSVLGTGNTEAFFGQGTRLTVV.

The rearrangement joins TRBV11-3 to TRBJ1-2; 7 bases agree with TRBD1. This CDR3 comprises 16 residues. V lost 5 bases, J lost 0 bases, and 9 bases stayed unmatched. Germline-derived CDR1 and CDR2 are SGHNT and YENEEA. CDR3 loop: CASSRAETGPNYGYTF. The DNA of the CDR3 is TGTGCCAGCAGCCGCGCCGAGACAGGGCCTAACTATGGCTACACCTTC.

The table lists this clone with a few counts. V is TRBV28 and J is TRBJ1-2; D remains ambiguous. Germline CDR1 MDHEN, CDR2 SYDVKM. The germline V and J ends were trimmed by 6 bases and 8 bases, with 16 bases remaining between them. This CDR3 has 13 amino acids. The chain's CDR3 is CASRQDSLSGYTF. CDR3 bases: TGTGCCAGCAGGCAAGACTCCCTTTCGGGCTACACCTTC.

The J gene is TRBJ2-5, the V gene TRBV4-1, with 7 bases identical to TRBD2. CDR1 MGHRA and CDR2 YSYEKL come from the germline V gene. This CDR3 comprises 16 residues. The V and J ends lost 4 bases and 1 base, in that order; junction bases with no gene match: 9. CDR3 loop: CASSPILATRQETQYF. CDR3 DNA: TGCGCCAGCAGCCCAATACTAGCGACTCGCCAAGAGACCCAGTACTTC.

This clone was found a few times. The chain carries TRBV4-2 and TRBJ2-5; no reliable D call. CDR3 length: 13 amino acids. Germline V gene data show CDR1 as LGHNA and CDR2 as YNFKEQ. The V end lost 4 bases, the J end lost 5 bases, and 11 bases lay between the germline ends. The chain's CDR3 is CASSPSVWETQYF. The DNA of the CDR3 is TGTGCCAGCAGCCCGAGTGTGTGGGAGACCCAGTACTTC.

The CDR3 DNA sequence: TGTGCCAGCAGAGCACCCTCGGGACAGGTCTCTTTCAACTATGGCTACACCTTC. Protein product: CASRAPSGQVSFNYGYTF. The genes are TRBV2 and TRBJ1-2, with 8 positions matching TRBD1. The CDR3 contains 18 residues. V shed 6 bases and J 2 bases; nucleotides not matched to a gene: 17. Per the germline V gene, CDR1 is SNHLY and CDR2 is FYNNEI.

The chain couples TRBV5-4 to TRBJ2-7; 14 bases are shared with TRBD2. J was trimmed by 6 bases and V by 3 bases; bases with no gene match: 8. Germline V gives CDR1 SGHNT, CDR2 YYREEE (reference sequence). This CDR3 contains 16 residues. The CDR3 DNA sequence: TGTGCCAGCAGCTCGAGGACTAGCGGGGGGTTGGGCGAGCAGTACTTC. Amino acids: CASSSRTSGGLGEQYF.

Comment on this clone: At the DNA level, this CDR3 is encoded by other sequences in the same sample as well. The chain employs TRBV19 and TRBJ1-1; D gene uncertain. V was pared by 4 bases and J by 1 base, with 7 bases between. The CDR3 has 13 amino acids. Per germline, CDR1 LNHDA and CDR2 SQIVND (reference sequence). In DNA form, the CDR3 reads TGTGCCAGTAGTAGTACGGGGAACACTGAAGCTTTCTTT. It specifies CASSSTGNTEAFF.